Each of the 14 T cell receptor beta chains below was sequenced from the same sample in a study of blood T cell repertoires in COVID-19. Repertoires were generated with immunoSEQ multiplex PCR, while TCRdb's copy carries only in-frame clones and drops some. The data contain approximately 130,000 clones, 80% to 90% of them singletons. Sample: peripheral blood. The receptors come from a human donor in a cohort sampled during active COVID-19.

This CDR3 reads CASSPGQGRQPQHF. DNA for the CDR3: TGCGCCAGCAGCCCGGGACAGGGCCGACAGCCCCAGCATTTT. V gene TRBV5-1 combines with J gene TRBJ1-5, with 9 bases lining up with TRBD1. The CDR3 length is 14 residues. J was trimmed by 7 bases and V by 4 bases; bases with no gene match: 6. CDR1 and CDR2 (germline): SGHRS, YFSETQ.

V and J are TRBV10-3 and TRBJ2-1; tentatively, D is TRBD2 (6 bases). The V gene's germline CDR1 is ENHRY and CDR2 SYGVKD. Trimming left V 4 bases short and J 8 bases short, with 9 bases between. This CDR3 is built from 12 residues. CDR3 region: CAISGDSDEQFF. CDR3 coding DNA: TGTGCCATCAGTGGGGACTCCGATGAGCAGTTCTTC.

This clone was detected only a few times. The chain combines TRBV6-5 with TRBJ2-3; D perhaps matches TRBD1 (5 bases). Germline V CDR1 and CDR2: MNHEY, SVGAGI. Trimming took off 7 bases at V and 6 bases at J, with 20 bases between the two ends. The CDR3 has 15 residues. The CDR3 sequence is CASTYLGAPDDTQYF. In DNA form, the CDR3 reads TGTGCCAGCACCTACCTTGGGGCCCCTGACGATACGCAGTATTTT.

This clone occurred once. This rearrangement joins TRBV9 to TRBJ2-3, with TRBD2 identical over 9 bases. The CDR3 totals 18 residues. V lost 3 bases and J lost 2; bases outside the gene matches: 13. Germline V gene sequence: CDR1 SGDLS, CDR2 YYNGEE. This CDR3 is CASSADRAGGLSTDTQYF. The CDR3 DNA is TGTGCCAGCAGCGCCGACAGGGCGGGGGGGCTCTCCACAGATACGCAGTATTTT.

The chain recombines TRBV5-5 with TRBJ1-4; D is unresolved. The CDR3 consists of 14 residues. Trimming stripped 5 bases from V and 8 bases from J, with 16 bases between. Per the germline V gene, CDR1 is SGHKS and CDR2 is YYEKEE (reference sequence). CDR3 protein: CASSFRQTSEKLFF. Here the CDR3 DNA reads TGTGCCAGCAGTTTCCGACAAACGTCCGAAAAACTGTTTTTT.

The V and J genes are TRBV19 and TRBJ1-5; 11 bases map to TRBD1. The germline V gene has CDR1 LNHDA and CDR2 SQIVND (reference sequence). The CDR3 is 14 residues long. Trimming cost V 10 bases and J 2 bases; bases outside gene matches: 4. The CDR3 reads CATSGQGGNQPQHF. The CDR3 DNA follows: TGTGCCACATCGGGACAGGGGGGCAATCAGCCCCAGCATTTT.

V gene TRBV6-5 combines with J gene TRBJ2-1, with D possibly TRBD2 on 6 matching bases. V was cut by 8 bases and J by 6 bases, with 8 bases left in between. Per the germline V gene, CDR1 is MNHEY and CDR2 is SVGAGI. This CDR3 contains 11 residues. CDR3 sequence reads: CASRLGNEQFF. CDR3 nucleotides: TGTGCCAGCCGACTAGGCAATGAGCAGTTCTTC.

V gene TRBV4-2 combines with J gene TRBJ2-3; 12 bases line up with TRBD2. The CDR3 runs to 18 residues. Germline assignment: CDR1 LGHNA and CDR2 YNFKEQ. V gave up 2 bases and J gave up 7 bases; unmatched junction bases: 13. This chain's CDR3 is CASSQFNPRLAGVNTQYF. Written as DNA, the CDR3 is TGTGCCAGCAGCCAATTTAACCCCAGACTAGCGGGGGTCAATACGCAGTATTTT.

J is TRBJ2-7 and V is TRBV15; D might be TRBD1 (6 bases). The CDR3 totals 16 residues. Germline lookup yields CDR1 LNHNV and CDR2 YYDKDF (reference sequence). V was clipped by 2 bases and J by 2 bases, with 16 bases between them. The CDR3 DNA reads as TGTGCCACCAGCAGACAGGGGACCCTTCCGACCTACGAGCAGTACTTC. Translated, it gives CATSRQGTLPTYEQYF.

A single count supports this clone. This chain joins TRBV7-3 and TRBJ2-2; D perhaps matches TRBD2 (5 bases). Germline CDR1 and CDR2: SGHTA and FQGTGA. This CDR3 is built from 15 residues. Trimming took off 5 bases at V and 6 bases at J, with 16 bases between the two ends. CDR3 nucleotides: TGTGCCAGCAGCCCAGTGTTCGGGGTTGCCGGGGAGCTGTTTTTT. It translates to CASSPVFGVAGELFF. The full variable domain, with the rest looked up from reference TRBV7-3 and TRBJ2-2, is GAGVSQTPSNKVTEKGKYVELRCDPISGHTALYWYRQSLGQGPEFLIYFQGTGAADDSGLPNDRFFAVRPEGSVSTLKIQRTERGDSAVYLCASSPVFGVAGELFFGEGSRLTVL.

The chain has TRBV5-1 and TRBJ2-3, with TRBD2 matching over 8 bases. Germline V gene sequence: CDR1 SGHRS, CDR2 YFSETQ. This CDR3 contains 14 residues. Trimming cost V 3 bases and J 6 bases; bases outside gene matches: 6. This chain's CDR3 is CASSYGTSGDTQYF. CDR3 nucleotide sequence: TGCGCCAGCAGCTATGGGACTAGTGGGGATACGCAGTATTTT.

The chain joins TRBV7-9 to TRBJ1-3; D is perhaps TRBD1 (5 bases). CDR3 size: 14 residues. Germline values: CDR1 SEHNR, CDR2 FQNEAQ (reference sequence). The germline V and J ends were trimmed by 2 bases and 2 bases, with 7 bases remaining between them. The CDR3 region has the DNA TGTGCCAGCAGCTTAAAGGGGCCTGGAAACACCATATATTTT. Translated: CASSLKGPGNTIYF. Combining the CDR3 with reference TRBV7-9 and TRBJ1-3 gives the whole variable domain DTGVSQNPRHKITKRGQNVTFRCDPISEHNRLYWYRQTLGQGPEFLTYFQNEAQLEKSRLLSDRFSAERPKGSFSTLEIQRTEQGDSAMYLCASSLKGPGNTIYFGEGSWLTVV.

The chain is built from TRBV3-1 (or the pseudogene TRBV3-2) and TRBJ2-7, with 12 bases matching TRBD2. This CDR3 is 17 amino acids long. The ends lost 3 bases at V and 2 bases at J; junction bases unmatched: 8. CDR1 LGHDT and CDR2 YNNKEL come from the germline V gene (reference sequence). The CDR3 sequence: CASSHLSTSGRTYEQYF. CDR3 DNA: TGTGCCAGCAGCCACCTTTCGACTAGCGGGAGAACCTACGAGCAGTACTTC.

The chain combines TRBV18 with TRBJ2-3; TRBD2 agrees at 8 bases. This CDR3 spans 18 amino acids. Germline CDR1 and CDR2: KGHSH and LQKENI. Trimming took 4 bases from V and 3 from J; bases not matched to a gene: 15. The CDR3, as DNA: TGTGCCAGCTCACGACCCCCCCCAGCGGGGGCGGTAACAGATACGCAGTATTTT. This translates into CASSRPPPAGAVTDTQYF.